This is a list of T cell receptor beta chains from one sample in a study of T-cell memory formation after mild COVID-19. MiXCR was run by TCRdb on the 5' RACE reads, yielding one entry per CDR3 protein. Here the sample spans 450,000 or so distinct CDR3 sequences, 15% to 20% being singletons. Sequenced sample: PBMCs or a T cell subset sorted from them (not recorded which). The receptors shown here come from an adult woman who had mild COVID-19 (a few samples of this study predate the infection). Cell type and time point are not known. CDR3s include the opening cysteine and the closing phenylalanine or tryptophan. The D gene is left open where the match is weak. Size values are once, few and many counts, or a class for expanded clones, and some rows have none.

V: TRBV24-1; size: NA; J: TRBJ2-5; D: TRBD2; DNA: TGTGCCACCAGTCTAGCGGATCAAGAGACCCAGTACTTC; CDR3: CATSLADQETQYF
V: TRBV7-9; size: few; J: TRBJ2-5; D: NA; DNA: TGTGCCAGCAGCCCGTTCGGGTCTGGGGTAGAGACCCAGTACTTC; CDR3: CASSPFGSGVETQYF
V: TRBV5-1; size: NA; J: TRBJ1-2; D: NA; DNA: TGCGCCAGCAGCTTAGAAGTTAGAGGAGGCTACACCTTC; CDR3: CASSLEVRGGYTF
V: TRBV5-1; size: few; J: TRBJ2-7; D: TRBD2; DNA: TGCGCCAGCAGCTTGTTATTTAGTAGCGGGAGTTACGAGCAGTACTTC; CDR3: CASSLLFSSGSYEQYF
V: TRBV19; size: NA; J: TRBJ1-5; D: TRBD1; DNA: TGTGCCAGTAGTCCTATGAACAGGGGGGACAATCAGCCCCAGCATTTT; CDR3: CASSPMNRGDNQPQHF
V: TRBV20-1; size: few; J: TRBJ2-4; D: NA; DNA: TGCAGTGCTAGGCGGAGAGCTGACCTCAAAAACATTCAGTACTTC; CDR3: CSARRRADLKNIQYF
V: TRBV29-1; size: NA; J: TRBJ2-7; D: NA; DNA: TGCAGCGTTGGATCTGTGTCAAGCTCCTACGAGCAGTACTTC; CDR3: CSVGSVSSSYEQYF
V: TRBV11-2; size: few; J: TRBJ2-3; D: NA; DNA: TGTGCCAGCAGCTTAGCCCTGAGGAGTCTCGCAGATACGCAGTATTTT; CDR3: CASSLALRSLADTQYF
V: TRBV5-1; size: NA; J: TRBJ2-1; D: TRBD2; DNA: TGCGCCAGCAGCAGAATAGCGGGAAGCTCCTACAATGAGCAGTTCTTC; CDR3: CASSRIAGSSYNEQFF
V: TRBV5-1; size: NA; J: TRBJ1-3; D: TRBD1; DNA: TGCGCCAGCAGCGAAGGGACAGGGGGAAACACCATATATTTT; CDR3: CASSEGTGGNTIYF
V: TRBV12-3/TRBV12-4; size: NA; J: TRBJ1-1; D: TRBD1; DNA: TGTGCCAGCAGTTCCTGGGACAGCATGAGCACTGAAGCTTTCTTT; CDR3: CASSSWDSMSTEAFF
V: TRBV24-1; size: many; J: TRBJ1-5; D: NA; DNA: TGTGCCACCAGTGACTCCTCAGGGGTCAATATCAATCAGCCCCAGCATTTT; CDR3: CATSDSSGVNINQPQHF
V: TRBV24-1; size: few; J: TRBJ1-1; D: TRBD1; DNA: TGTGCCACCAGGTCGGGGACAGAGCTTGAAGCTTTCTTT; CDR3: CATRSGTELEAFF
V: TRBV7-9; size: few; J: TRBJ2-3; D: NA; DNA: TGTGCCAGCGAAAGGGGACCCACAGATACGCAGTATTTT; CDR3: CASERGPTDTQYF
V: TRBV5-1; size: few; J: TRBJ1-4; D: TRBD1; DNA: TGCGCCAGCAGCTTAAGTTGGGACAGGGGAGGAAAACTGTTTTTT; CDR3: CASSLSWDRGGKLFF
V: TRBV7-9; size: few; J: TRBJ2-1; D: NA; DNA: TGTGCCAGCGCTCTTGTGACAGCGACCGACAATGAGCAGTTCTTC; CDR3: CASALVTATDNEQFF
V: TRBV24-1; size: few; J: TRBJ2-3; D: TRBD1; DNA: TGTGCCACCAGTGATTTGCCCCGAACGGACAGGGGAATAGATACGCAGTATTTT; CDR3: CATSDLPRTDRGIDTQYF
V: TRBV27; size: NA; J: TRBJ2-7; D: TRBD1; DNA: TGTGCCAGCAGTTTATCGGGGACAGGGAGGGACTACGAGCAGTACTTC; CDR3: CASSLSGTGRDYEQYF
V: TRBV5-1; size: NA; J: TRBJ1-3; D: NA; DNA: TGCGCCAGCAGCCCGAAGTCGGGGGGCTCTGGAAACACCATATATTTT; CDR3: CASSPKSGGSGNTIYF
V: TRBV20-1; size: few; J: TRBJ2-5; D: NA; DNA: TGCAGTGTCCCCGGGACTCTCCAAGAGACCCAGTACTTC; CDR3: CSVPGTLQETQYF
V: TRBV7-2; size: many; J: TRBJ2-3; D: NA; DNA: TGTGCCAGCAGCTTAGGAGGACTTAGCACAGATACGCAGTATTTT; CDR3: CASSLGGLSTDTQYF
V: TRBV11-3; size: NA; J: TRBJ1-6; D: TRBD1; DNA: TGTGCCAGCAGCACACAGGGGTCGGCCCTCCACTTT; CDR3: CASSTQGSALHF
V: TRBV12-3/TRBV12-4; size: few; J: TRBJ2-5; D: NA; DNA: TGTGCCAGCACCCTGGGGCAGACCCAGTACTTC; CDR3: CASTLGQTQYF
V: TRBV15; size: NA; J: TRBJ2-1; D: TRBD2; DNA: TGTGCCACCAGCAGTCCTAGCGGGAGAAGGGGTGAGCAGTTCTTC; CDR3: CATSSPSGRRGEQFF
V: TRBV15; size: NA; J: TRBJ2-7; D: TRBD2; DNA: TGTGCCACCAGCAGAGAGCGGGGGGGGCTCTACGAGCAGTACTTC; CDR3: CATSRERGGLYEQYF
V: TRBV7-2; size: few; J: TRBJ2-5; D: TRBD2; DNA: TGTGCCAGCAGCGCGCTAGCGGGAGGTTGGGAGACCCAGTACTTC; CDR3: CASSALAGGWETQYF
V: TRBV2; size: NA; J: TRBJ1-1; D: TRBD1; DNA: TGTGCCAGCAGTGCCAGGGACAGGATGGACACTGAAGCTTTCTTT; CDR3: CASSARDRMDTEAFF
V: TRBV11-2; size: NA; J: TRBJ2-5; D: NA; DNA: TGTGCCAGCAGCTCCAGACTAGTCCAAGAGACCCAGTACTTC; CDR3: CASSSRLVQETQYF
V: TRBV18; size: many; J: TRBJ2-7; D: NA; DNA: TGTGCCAGCTCTCCTCAGAGGGACGAGCAGTACTTC; CDR3: CASSPQRDEQYF
V: TRBV27; size: NA; J: TRBJ2-1; D: NA; DNA: TGTGCCAGCAGTTCTTTCTTAGGTGGTGAGCAGTTCTTC; CDR3: CASSSFLGGEQFF
V: TRBV19; size: few; J: TRBJ2-1; D: NA; DNA: TGTGCCAGTAGTATAGACCACTACAATGAGCAGTTCTTC; CDR3: CASSIDHYNEQFF
V: TRBV4-1; size: NA; J: TRBJ2-7; D: NA; DNA: TGCGCCAGCAGCCAAGGAAGGGGTACCTACGAGCAGTACTTC; CDR3: CASSQGRGTYEQYF